This T cell receptor beta chain came from a study of OX40 agonist ivuxolimab in advanced cancers. Whole-study context: A history of anti-PD-1, anti-PD-L1 or anti-CTLA-4 therapy was acceptable, and 40% had some.

Using immunoSEQ multiplex PCR, the repertoire was profiled, and TCRdb retains in-frame clones only, with some absent. This table holds around 68,000 clones, roughly 84% found once. For this clone: The antigen is unknown. Compared with germline, one end of the junction differs, possibly owing to a read error.

Study-level findings and limits: Doses of 0.1 to 3.0 mg/kg were accompanied by clonal expansion of CD4+ and CD8+ blood T cells by week 6.

The sequenced sample was CD4+ or CD8+ T cells sorted from blood, obtained in a trial of the OX40 agonist ivuxolimab. This clonotype was sampled from an adult with an advanced solid tumor such as melanoma, head and neck, liver or kidney cancer.

This CDR3 is CASSPGTGNEQFF. As DNA, the CDR3 is TGTGCTAGCAGCCCCGGGACAGGTAATGAGCAGTTCTTC. This chain links TRBV7-7 with TRBJ2-1; 8 nucleotides align to TRBD1. The V gene's germline CDR1 is SSHAT and CDR2 FNYEAQ (reference sequence). This CDR3 contains 13 residues. Using reference TRBV7-7 and TRBJ2-1 for the parts outside the CDR3, the full variable domain is GAGVSQSPRYKVTKRGQDVTLRCDPISSHATLYWYQQALGQGPEFLTYFNYEAQPDKSGLPSDRFSAERPEGSISTLTIQRTEQRDSAMYRCASSPGTGNEQFFGPGTRLTVL.